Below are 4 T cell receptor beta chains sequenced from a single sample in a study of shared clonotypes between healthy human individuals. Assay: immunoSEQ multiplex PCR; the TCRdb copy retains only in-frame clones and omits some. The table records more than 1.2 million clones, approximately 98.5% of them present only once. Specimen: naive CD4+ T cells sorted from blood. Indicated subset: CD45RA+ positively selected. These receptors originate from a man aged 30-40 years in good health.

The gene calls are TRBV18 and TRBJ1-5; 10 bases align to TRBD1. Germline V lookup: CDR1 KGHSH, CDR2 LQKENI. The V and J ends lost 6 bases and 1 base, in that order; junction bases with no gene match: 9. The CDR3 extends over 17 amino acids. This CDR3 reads CASSTPLDRGSNQPQHF. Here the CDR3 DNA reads TGTGCCAGCTCTACACCATTGGACAGGGGGAGCAATCAGCCCCAGCATTTT.

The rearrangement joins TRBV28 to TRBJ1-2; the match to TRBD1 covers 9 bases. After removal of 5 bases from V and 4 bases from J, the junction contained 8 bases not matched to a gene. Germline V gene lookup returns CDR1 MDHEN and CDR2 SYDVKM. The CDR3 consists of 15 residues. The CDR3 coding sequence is TGTGCCAGCAGTCCCATACAGGGGGCGGGCTATGGCTACACCTTC. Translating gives CASSPIQGAGYGYTF.

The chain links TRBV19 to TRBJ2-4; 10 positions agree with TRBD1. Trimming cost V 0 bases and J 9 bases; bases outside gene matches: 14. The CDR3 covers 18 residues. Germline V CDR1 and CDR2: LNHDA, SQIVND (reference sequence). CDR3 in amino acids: CASSIDRSWDRGVGIQYF. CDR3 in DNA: TGTGCCAGTAGTATAGATCGTAGTTGGGACAGGGGCGTGGGCATTCAGTACTTC.

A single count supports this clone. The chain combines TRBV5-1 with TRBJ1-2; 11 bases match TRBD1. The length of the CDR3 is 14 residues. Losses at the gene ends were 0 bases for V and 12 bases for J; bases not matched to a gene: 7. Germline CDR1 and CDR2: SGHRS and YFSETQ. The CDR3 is CASSLAGTGGPNTF. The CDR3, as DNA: TGCGCCAGCAGCTTGGCTGGGACAGGGGGGCCTAACACCTTC.